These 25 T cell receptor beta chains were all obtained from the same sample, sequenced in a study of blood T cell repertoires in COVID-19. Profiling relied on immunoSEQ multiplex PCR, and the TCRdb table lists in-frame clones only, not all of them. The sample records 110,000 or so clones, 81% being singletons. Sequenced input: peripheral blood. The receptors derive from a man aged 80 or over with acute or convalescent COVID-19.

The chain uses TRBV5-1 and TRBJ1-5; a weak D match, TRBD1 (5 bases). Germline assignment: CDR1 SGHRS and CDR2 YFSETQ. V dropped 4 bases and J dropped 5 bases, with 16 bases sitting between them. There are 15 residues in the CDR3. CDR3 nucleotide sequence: TGCGCCAGCAGCCCTCTGGGGGGAGGGCATCAGCCCCAGCATTTT. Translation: CASSPLGGGHQPQHF.

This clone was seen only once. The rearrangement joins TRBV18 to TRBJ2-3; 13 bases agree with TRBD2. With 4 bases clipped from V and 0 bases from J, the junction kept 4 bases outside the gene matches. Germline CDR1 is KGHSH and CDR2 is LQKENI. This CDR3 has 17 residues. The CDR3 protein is CASSLSGLAGSTDTQYF. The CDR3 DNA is TGTGCCAGCTCACTGTCGGGACTAGCGGGGAGCACAGATACGCAGTATTTT.

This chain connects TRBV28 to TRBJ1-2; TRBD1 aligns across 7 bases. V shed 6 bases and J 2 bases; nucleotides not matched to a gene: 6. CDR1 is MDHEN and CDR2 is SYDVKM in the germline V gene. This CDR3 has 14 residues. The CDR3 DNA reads TGTGCCAGCAGGCCGGGACAGACGAACTATGGCTACACCTTC. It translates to CASRPGQTNYGYTF.

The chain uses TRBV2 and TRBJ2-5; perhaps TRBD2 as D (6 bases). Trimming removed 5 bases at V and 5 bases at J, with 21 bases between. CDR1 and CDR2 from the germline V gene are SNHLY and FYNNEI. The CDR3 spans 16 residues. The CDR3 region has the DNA TGTGCCAGCAGTTCCTTGGCGGGGCGCAGGAGCGAGACCCAGTACTTC. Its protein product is CASSSLAGRRSETQYF. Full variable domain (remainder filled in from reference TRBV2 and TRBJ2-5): EPEVTQTPSHQVTQMGQEVILRCVPISNHLYFYWYRQILGQKVEFLVSFYNNEISEKSEIFDDQFSVERPDGSNFTLKIRSTKLEDSAMYFCASSSLAGRRSETQYFGPGTRLLVL.

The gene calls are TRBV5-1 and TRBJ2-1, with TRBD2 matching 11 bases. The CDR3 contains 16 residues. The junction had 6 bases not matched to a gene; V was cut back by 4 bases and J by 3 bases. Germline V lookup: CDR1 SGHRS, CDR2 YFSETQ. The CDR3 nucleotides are TGCGCCAGCAGCATACAGACTAGCGGGAACTACAATGAGCAGTTCTTC. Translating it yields CASSIQTSGNYNEQFF. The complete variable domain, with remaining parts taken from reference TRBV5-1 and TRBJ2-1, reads KAGVTQTPRYLIKTRGQQVTLSCSPISGHRSVSWYQQTPGQGLQFLFEYFSETQRNKGNFPGRFSGRQFSNSRSEMNVSTLELGDSALYLCASSIQTSGNYNEQFFGPGTRLTVL.

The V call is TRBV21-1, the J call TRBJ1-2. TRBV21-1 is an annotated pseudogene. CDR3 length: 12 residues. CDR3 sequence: CAIEGEGYGYTF. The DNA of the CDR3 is TGTGCCATCGAGGGGGAGGGCTATGGCTACACCTTC.

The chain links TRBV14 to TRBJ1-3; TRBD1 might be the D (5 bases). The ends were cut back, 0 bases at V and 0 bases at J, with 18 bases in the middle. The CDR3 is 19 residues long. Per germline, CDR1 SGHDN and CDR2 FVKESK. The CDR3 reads CASSQEGRDPFYSGNTIYF. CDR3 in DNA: TGTGCCAGCAGCCAAGAGGGGAGGGACCCTTTCTACTCTGGAAACACCATATATTTT.

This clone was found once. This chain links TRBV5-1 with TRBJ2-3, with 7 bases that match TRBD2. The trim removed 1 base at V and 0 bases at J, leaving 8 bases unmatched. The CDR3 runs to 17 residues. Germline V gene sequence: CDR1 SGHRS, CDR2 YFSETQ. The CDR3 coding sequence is TGCGCCAGCAGCTTGCGGGCTAGCGGAACTAGCACAGATACGCAGTATTTT. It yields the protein CASSLRASGTSTDTQYF.

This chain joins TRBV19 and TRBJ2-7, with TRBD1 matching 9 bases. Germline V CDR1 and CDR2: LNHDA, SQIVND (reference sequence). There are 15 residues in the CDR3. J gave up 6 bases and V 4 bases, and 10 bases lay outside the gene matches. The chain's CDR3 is CASSTLTGGRSEQYF. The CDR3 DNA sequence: TGTGCCAGTAGTACCCTCACAGGGGGCCGTAGCGAGCAGTACTTC. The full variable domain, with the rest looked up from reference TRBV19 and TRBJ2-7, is DGGITQSPKYLFRKEGQNVTLSCEQNLNHDAMYWYRQDPGQGLRLIYYSQIVNDFQKGDIAEGYSVSREKKESFPLTVTSAQKNPTAFYLCASSTLTGGRSEQYFGPGTRLTVT.

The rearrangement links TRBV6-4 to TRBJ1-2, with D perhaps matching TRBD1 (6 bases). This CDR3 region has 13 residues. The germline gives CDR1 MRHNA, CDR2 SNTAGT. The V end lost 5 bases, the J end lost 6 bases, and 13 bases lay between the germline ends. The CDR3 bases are TGTGCCAGCAGTAAGGACAGAGAGGATGGCTACACCTTC. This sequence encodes CASSKDREDGYTF.

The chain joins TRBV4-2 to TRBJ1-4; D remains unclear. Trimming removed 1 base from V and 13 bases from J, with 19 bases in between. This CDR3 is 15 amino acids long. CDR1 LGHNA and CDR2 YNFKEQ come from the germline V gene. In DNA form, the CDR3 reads TGTGCCAGCAGCCAAGTAGAGAGAGAGAGGTTGGGACTGTTTTTT. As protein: CASSQVERERLGLFF.

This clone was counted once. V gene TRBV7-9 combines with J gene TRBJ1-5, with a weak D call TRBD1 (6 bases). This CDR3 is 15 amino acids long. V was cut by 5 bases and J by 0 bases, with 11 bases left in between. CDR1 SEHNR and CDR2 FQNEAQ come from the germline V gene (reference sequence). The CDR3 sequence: CASSAQGFSNQPQHF. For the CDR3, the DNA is TGTGCCAGCAGCGCACAGGGATTTAGCAATCAGCCCCAGCATTTT.

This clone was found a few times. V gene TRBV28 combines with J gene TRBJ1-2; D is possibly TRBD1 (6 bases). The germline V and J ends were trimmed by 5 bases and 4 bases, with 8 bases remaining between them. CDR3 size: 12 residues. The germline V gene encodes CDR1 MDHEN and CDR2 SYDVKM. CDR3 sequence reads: CASSRTVYGYTF. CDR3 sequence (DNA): TGTGCCAGCAGTCGGACAGTCTATGGCTACACCTTC.

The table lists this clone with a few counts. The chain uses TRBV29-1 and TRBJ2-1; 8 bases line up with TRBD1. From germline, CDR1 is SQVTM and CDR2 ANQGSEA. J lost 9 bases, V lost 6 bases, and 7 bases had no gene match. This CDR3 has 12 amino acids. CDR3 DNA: TGCAGCGTCCGACAGGGGTTGAGTGAGCAGTTCTTC. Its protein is CSVRQGLSEQFF.

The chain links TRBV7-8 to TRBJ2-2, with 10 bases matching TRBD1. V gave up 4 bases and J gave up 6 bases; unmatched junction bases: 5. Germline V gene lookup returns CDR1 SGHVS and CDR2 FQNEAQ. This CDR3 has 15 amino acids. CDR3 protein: CASSSRGQGAGELFF. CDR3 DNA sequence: TGTGCCAGCAGCTCCCGTGGACAGGGGGCCGGGGAGCTGTTTTTT.

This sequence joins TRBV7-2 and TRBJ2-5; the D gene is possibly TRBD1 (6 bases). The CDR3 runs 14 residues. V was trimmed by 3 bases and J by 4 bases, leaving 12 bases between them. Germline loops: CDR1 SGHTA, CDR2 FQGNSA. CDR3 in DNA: TGTGCCAGCAGCTTCACAGGGCTGCGAGAGACCCAGTACTTC. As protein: CASSFTGLRETQYF. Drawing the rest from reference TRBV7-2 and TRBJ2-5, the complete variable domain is GAGVSQSPSNKVTEKGKDVELRCDPISGHTALYWYRQSLGQGLEFLIYFQGNSAPDKSGLPSDRFSAERTGGSVSTLTIQRTQQEDSAVYLCASSFTGLRETQYFGPGTRLLVL.

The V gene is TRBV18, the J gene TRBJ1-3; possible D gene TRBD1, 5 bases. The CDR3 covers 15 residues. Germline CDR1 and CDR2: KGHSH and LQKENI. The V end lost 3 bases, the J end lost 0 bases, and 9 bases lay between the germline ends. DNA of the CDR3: TGTGCCAGCTCACCCCAGGGAAGCTCTGGAAACACCATATATTTT. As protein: CASSPQGSSGNTIYF.

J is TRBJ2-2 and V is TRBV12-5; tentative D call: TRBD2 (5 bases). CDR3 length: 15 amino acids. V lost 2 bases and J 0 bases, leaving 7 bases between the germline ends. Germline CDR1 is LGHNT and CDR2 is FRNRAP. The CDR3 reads CASGLMGANTGELFF. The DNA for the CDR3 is TGTGCTAGTGGTTTGATGGGAGCGAACACCGGGGAGCTGTTTTTT.

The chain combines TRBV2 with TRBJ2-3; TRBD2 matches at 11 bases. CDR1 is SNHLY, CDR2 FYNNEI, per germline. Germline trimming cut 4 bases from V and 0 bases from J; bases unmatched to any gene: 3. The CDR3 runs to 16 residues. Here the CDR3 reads CASSVLAGGSTDTQYF. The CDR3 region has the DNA TGTGCCAGCAGTGTCCTAGCGGGAGGTAGCACAGATACGCAGTATTTT.

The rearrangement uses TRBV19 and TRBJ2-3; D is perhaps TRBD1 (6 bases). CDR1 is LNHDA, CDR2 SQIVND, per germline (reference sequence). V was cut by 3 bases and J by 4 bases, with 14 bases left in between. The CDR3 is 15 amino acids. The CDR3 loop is CASSMQGGWADTQYF. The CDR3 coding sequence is TGTGCCAGTAGTATGCAAGGGGGTTGGGCAGATACGCAGTATTTT.

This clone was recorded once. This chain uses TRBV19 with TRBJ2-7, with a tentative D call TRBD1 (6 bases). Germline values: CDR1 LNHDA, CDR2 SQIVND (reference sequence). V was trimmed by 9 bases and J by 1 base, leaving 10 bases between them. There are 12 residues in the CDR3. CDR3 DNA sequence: TGTGCCAGCAGAGGACAGTCCTACGAGCAGTACTTC. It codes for CASRGQSYEQYF.

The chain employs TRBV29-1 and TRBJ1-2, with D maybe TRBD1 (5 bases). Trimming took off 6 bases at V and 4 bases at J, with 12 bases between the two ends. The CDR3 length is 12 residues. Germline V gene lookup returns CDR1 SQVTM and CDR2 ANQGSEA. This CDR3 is CSVETASYGYTF. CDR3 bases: TGCAGCGTGGAGACAGCGAGCTATGGCTACACCTTC.

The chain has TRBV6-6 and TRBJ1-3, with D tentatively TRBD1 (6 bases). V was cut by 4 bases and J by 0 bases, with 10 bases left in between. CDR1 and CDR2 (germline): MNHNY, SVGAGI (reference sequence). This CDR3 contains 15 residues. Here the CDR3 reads CASSSPDSSGNTIYF. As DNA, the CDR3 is TGTGCCAGCAGTTCACCGGACAGCTCTGGAAACACCATATATTTT.

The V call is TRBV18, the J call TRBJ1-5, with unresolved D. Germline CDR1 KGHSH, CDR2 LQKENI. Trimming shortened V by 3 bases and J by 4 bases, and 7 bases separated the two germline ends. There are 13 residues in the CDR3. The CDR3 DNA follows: TGTGCCAGCTCACCCGCGGAGAATCAGCCCCAGCATTTT. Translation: CASSPAENQPQHF.

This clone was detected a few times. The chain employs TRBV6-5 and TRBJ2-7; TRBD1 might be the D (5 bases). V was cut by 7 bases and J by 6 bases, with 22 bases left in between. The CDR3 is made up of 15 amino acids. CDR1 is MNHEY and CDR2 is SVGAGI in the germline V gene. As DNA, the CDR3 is TGTGCCAGCACTCCCTTGATGAGCAGGGAAGGCGAGCAGTACTTC. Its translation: CASTPLMSREGEQYF.